The 2 T cell receptor beta chains below all came from one sample that was sequenced in a study of shared clonotypes between healthy human individuals. Measured with immunoSEQ multiplex PCR; TCRdb has only the in-frame clones, and not every one. The sample yields about half a million clones, 70% to 85% seen once. Sequencing used PBMCs. These receptors all come from a woman in her thirties or forties in good health. Some clones in this sample may be carry-over from other donors' samples.

This chain links TRBV27 with TRBJ1-2; perhaps TRBD1 as D (5 bases). Germline V gene data show CDR1 as MNHEY and CDR2 as SMNVEV (reference sequence). V lost 0 bases, J lost 9 bases, and 20 bases lay in between. The CDR3 is 16 amino acids. The CDR3 loop is CASSLSPQGTLSRYTF. For the CDR3, the DNA is TGTGCCAGCAGTTTATCCCCCCAGGGAACCTTATCCCGCTACACCTTC.

About this clone itself: The junction and the germline gene differ at one end; a read error may be behind it. V and J are TRBV7-7 and TRBJ2-1, with 10 bases fitting TRBD2. CDR3 length: 14 residues. Per germline, CDR1 SSHAT and CDR2 FNYEAQ (reference sequence). CDR3 residues: CASSPGLADNEQFF. CDR3 sequence (DNA): TGTGCTAGCAGCCCCGGACTAGCGGATAATGAGCAGTTCTTC.